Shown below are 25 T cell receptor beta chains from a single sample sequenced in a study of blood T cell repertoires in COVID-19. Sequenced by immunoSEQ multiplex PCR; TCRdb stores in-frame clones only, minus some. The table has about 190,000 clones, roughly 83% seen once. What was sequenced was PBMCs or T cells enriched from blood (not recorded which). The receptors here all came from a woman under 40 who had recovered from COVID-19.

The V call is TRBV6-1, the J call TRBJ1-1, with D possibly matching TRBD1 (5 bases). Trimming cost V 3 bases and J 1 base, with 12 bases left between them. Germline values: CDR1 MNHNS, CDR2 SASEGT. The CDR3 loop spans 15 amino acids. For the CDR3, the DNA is TGTGCCAGCAGTGACCTTATACAGGCGAACACTGAAGCTTTCTTT. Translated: CASSDLIQANTEAFF.

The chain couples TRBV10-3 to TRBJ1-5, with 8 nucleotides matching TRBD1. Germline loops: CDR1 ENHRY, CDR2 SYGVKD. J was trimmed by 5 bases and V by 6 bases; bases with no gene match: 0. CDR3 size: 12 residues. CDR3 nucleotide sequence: TGTGCCATCAGACAGGGGGATCAGCCCCAGCATTTT. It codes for CAIRQGDQPQHF.

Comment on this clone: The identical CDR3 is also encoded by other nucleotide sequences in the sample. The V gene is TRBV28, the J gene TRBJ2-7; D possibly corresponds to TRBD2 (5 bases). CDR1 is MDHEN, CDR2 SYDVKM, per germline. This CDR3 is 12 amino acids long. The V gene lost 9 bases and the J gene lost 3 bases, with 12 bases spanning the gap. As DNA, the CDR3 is TGTGCCAGTAAACTAGGCGGCTACGAGCAGTACTTC. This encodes CASKLGGYEQYF.

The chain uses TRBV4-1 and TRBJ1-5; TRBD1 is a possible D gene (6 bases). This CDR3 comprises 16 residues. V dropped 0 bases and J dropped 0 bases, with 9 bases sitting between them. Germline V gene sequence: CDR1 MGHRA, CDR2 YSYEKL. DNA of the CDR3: TGCGCCAGCAGCCAAGATTGGGACACTAGCAATCAGCCCCAGCATTTT. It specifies CASSQDWDTSNQPQHF.

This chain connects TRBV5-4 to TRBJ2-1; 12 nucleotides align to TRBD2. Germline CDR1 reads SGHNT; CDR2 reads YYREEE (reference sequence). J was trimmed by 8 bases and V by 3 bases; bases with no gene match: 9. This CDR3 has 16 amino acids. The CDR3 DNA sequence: TGTGCCAGCAGCTCCAGATTACTAGCGGGGGGCGATGAGCAGTTCTTC. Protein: CASSSRLLAGGDEQFF.

The CDR3 region is CASSLTSGEQFF. CDR3 bases: TGCGCCAGCAGCTTGACTAGCGGGGAGCAGTTCTTC. The V gene is TRBV5-1, the J gene TRBJ2-1; TRBD2 aligns across 9 bases. V shed 1 base and J 10 bases; nucleotides not matched to a gene: 0. The CDR3 spans 12 residues. From germline, CDR1 is SGHRS and CDR2 YFSETQ.

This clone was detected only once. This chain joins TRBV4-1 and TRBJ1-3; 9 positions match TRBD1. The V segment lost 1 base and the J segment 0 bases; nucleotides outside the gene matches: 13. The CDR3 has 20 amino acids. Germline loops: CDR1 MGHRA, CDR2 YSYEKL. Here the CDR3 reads CASSQVGLRTGDSSGNTIYF. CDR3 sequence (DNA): TGCGCCAGCAGCCAAGTGGGGCTAAGGACAGGGGATTCCTCTGGAAACACCATATATTTT.

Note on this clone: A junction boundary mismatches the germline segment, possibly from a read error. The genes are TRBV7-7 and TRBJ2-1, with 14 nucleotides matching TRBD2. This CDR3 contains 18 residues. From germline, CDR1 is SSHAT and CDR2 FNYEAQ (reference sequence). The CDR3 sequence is CASSRGLAGGGAKNEQFF. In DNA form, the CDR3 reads TGTGCTAGCAGCCGCGGACTAGCGGGGGGAGGAGCGAAAAATGAGCAGTTCTTC.

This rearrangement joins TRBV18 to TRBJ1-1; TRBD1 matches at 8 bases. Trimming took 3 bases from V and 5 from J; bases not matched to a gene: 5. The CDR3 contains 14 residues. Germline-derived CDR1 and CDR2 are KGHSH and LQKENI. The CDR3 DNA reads TGTGCCAGCTCACCGAAGACAGGGGAGACTGAAGCTTTCTTT. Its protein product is CASSPKTGETEAFF.

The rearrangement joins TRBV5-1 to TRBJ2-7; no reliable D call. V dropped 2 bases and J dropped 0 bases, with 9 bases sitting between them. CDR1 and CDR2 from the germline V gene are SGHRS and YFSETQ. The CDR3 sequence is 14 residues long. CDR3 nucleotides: TGCGCCAGCAGCTTATCCCTCAGCTCCTACGAGCAGTACTTC. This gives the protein CASSLSLSSYEQYF.

In nucleotides, the CDR3 is TGTGCCAGCAGCTTATTGAGGGCGGGAGGTGGGGGTGAGCAGTTCTTC. Translated, it gives CASSLLRAGGGGEQFF. The chain carries TRBV11-2 and TRBJ2-1; 8 bases are shared with TRBD2. Germline CDR1 SGHAT, CDR2 FQNNGV. The CDR3 consists of 16 residues. The junction had 12 bases not matched to a gene; V was cut back by 2 bases and J by 9 bases.

The CDR3 reads CASSRDRGLLAGSYNEQFF. The CDR3 DNA follows: TGTGCCAGTAGCCGGGACAGGGGGCTTCTAGCGGGCTCCTACAATGAGCAGTTCTTC. The chain carries TRBV19 and TRBJ2-1, with 12 bases identical to TRBD1. The CDR3 is 19 residues long. Germline assignment: CDR1 LNHDA and CDR2 SQIVND (reference sequence). V was clipped by 6 bases and J by 0 bases; unmatched bases: 12.

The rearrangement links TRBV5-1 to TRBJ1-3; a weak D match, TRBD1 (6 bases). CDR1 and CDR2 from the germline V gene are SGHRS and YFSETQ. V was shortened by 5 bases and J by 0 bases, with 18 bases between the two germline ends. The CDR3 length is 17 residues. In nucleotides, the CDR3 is TGCGCCAGCAGTAAAACCGGGACACAAAACTCTGGAAACACCATATATTTT. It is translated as CASSKTGTQNSGNTIYF.

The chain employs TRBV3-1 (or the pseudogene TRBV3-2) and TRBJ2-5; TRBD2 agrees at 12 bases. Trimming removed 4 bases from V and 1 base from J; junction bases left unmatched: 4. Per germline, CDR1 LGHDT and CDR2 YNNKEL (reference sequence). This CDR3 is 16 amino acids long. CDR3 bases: TGTGCCAGCAGCCTACTGACTAGCGGGGGCCAAGAGACCCAGTACTTC. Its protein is CASSLLTSGGQETQYF.

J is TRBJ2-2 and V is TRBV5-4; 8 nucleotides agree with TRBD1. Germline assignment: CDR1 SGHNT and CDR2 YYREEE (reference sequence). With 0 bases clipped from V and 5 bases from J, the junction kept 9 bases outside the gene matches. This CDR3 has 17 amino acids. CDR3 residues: CASSLDFQGAQTGELFF. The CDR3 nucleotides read TGTGCCAGCAGCTTGGATTTTCAGGGGGCCCAGACCGGGGAGCTGTTTTTT.

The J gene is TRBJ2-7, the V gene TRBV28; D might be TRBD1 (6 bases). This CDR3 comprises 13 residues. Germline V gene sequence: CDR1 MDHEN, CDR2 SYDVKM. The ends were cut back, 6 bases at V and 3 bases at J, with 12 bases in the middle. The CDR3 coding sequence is TGTGCCAGCAGAACGGACAGACTCTACGAGCAGTACTTC. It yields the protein CASRTDRLYEQYF. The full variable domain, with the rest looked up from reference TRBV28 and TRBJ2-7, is DVKVTQSSRYLVKRTGEKVFLECVQDMDHENMFWYRQDPGLGLRLIYFSYDVKMKEKGDIPEGYSVSREKKERFSLILESASTNQTSMYLCASRTDRLYEQYFGPGTRLTVT.

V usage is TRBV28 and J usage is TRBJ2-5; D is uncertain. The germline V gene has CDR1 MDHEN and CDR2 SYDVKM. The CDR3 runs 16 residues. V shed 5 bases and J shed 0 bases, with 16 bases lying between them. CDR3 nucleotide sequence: TGTGCCAGCAGTCCCCCGTCGACTGGAGACCAAGAGACCCAGTACTTC. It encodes CASSPPSTGDQETQYF.

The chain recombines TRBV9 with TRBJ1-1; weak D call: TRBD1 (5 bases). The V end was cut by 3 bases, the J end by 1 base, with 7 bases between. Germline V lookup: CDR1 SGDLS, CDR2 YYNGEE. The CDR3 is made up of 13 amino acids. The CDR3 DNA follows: TGTGCCAGCAGCGCCCAGGGGAACACTGAAGCTTTCTTT. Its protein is CASSAQGNTEAFF.

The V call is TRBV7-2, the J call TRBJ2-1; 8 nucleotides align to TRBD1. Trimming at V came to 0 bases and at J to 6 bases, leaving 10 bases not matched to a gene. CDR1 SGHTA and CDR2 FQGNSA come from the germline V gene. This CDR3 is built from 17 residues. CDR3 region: CASSLALGDRSPNEQFF. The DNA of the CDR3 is TGTGCCAGCAGCTTAGCGCTAGGGGACAGGTCCCCCAATGAGCAGTTCTTC.

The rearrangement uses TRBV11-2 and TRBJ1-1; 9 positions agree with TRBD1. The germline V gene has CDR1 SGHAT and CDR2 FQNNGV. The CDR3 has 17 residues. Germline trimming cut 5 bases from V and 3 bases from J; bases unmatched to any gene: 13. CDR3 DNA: TGTGCCAGCAGCCCCGGATGGGGACAGGGTCTCCACACTGAAGCTTTCTTT. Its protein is CASSPGWGQGLHTEAFF.

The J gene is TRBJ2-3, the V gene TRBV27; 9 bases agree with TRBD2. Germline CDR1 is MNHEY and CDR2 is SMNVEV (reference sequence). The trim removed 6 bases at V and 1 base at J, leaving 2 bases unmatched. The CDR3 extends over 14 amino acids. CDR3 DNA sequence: TGTGCCAGCAGGACTAGCGGTGGCACAGATACGCAGTATTTT. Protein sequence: CASRTSGGTDTQYF.

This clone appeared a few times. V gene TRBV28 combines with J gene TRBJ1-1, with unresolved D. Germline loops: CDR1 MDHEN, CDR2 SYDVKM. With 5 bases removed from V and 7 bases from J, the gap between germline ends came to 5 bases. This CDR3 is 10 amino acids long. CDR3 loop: CASSKLEAFF. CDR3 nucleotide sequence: TGTGCCAGCAGTAAGCTTGAAGCTTTCTTT.

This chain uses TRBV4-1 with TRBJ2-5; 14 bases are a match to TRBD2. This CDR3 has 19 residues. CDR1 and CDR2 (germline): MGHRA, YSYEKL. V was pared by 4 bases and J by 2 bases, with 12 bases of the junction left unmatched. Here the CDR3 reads CASSLTGLAGAMRQETQYF. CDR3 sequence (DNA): TGCGCCAGCAGCCTTACGGGACTAGCGGGGGCCATGAGACAAGAGACCCAGTACTTC.

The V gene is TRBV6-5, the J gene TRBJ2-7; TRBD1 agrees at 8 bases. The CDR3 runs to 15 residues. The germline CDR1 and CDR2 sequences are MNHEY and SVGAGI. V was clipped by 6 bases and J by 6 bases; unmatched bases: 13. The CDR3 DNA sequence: TGTGCCAGCAGGAACCCGACAGGGGTGGGCCGCGAGCAGTACGTC. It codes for CASRNPTGVGREQYV.

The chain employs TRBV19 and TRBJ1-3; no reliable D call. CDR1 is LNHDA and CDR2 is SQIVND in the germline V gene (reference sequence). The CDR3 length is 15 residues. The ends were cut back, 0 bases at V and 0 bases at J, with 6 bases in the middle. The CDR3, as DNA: TGTGCCAGTAGTATAGACAACTACTCTGGAAACACCATATATTTT. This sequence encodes CASSIDNYSGNTIYF.